This T cell receptor (beta chain) was recovered during a study of T cells in pancreatic ductal adenocarcinoma. Profiled with immunoSEQ multiplex PCR; TCRdb holds only in-frame clones, not every one. The sample holds about 97,000 clones, 90% to 95% seen once. In its sample, this clone was seen a few times. This CDR3 is built from 12 residues. The germline CDR1 and CDR2 sequences are SEHNR and FQNEAQ (reference sequence). The V end was cut by 8 bases, the J end by 2 bases, with 10 bases between. Selected pancreatic ductal adenocarcinoma patients had undergone surgery without neoadjuvant therapy. This receptor was taken from a human donor with pancreatic ductal adenocarcinoma. The sequenced sample consisted of PBMCs. The chain is built from TRBV7-9 and TRBJ2-7; a possible D gene is TRBD2 (5 bases). Written as DNA, the CDR3 is TGTGCCAGCGCCGTGGGAGCCTACGAGCAGTACTTC. This sequence encodes CASAVGAYEQYF.